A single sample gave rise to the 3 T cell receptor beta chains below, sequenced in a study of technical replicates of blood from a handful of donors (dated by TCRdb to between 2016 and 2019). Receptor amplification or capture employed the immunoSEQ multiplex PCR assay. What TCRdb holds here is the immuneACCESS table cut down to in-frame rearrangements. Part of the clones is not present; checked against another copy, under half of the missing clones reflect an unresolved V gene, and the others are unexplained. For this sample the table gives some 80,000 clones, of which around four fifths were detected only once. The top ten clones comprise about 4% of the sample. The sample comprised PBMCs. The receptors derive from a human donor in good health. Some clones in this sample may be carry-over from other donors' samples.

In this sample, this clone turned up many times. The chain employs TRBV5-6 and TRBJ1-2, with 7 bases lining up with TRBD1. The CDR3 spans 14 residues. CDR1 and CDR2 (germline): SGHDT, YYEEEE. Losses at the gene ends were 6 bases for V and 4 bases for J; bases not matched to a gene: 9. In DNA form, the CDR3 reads TGTGCCAGCAACTTAGAGACAGGGTTCTATGGCTACACCTTC. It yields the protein CASNLETGFYGYTF.

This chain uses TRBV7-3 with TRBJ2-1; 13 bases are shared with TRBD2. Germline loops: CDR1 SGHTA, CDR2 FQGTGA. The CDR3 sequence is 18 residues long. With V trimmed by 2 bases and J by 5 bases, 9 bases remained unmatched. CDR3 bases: TGTGCCAGCAGCTTAGGCCCCTCGGGACTAGCGGGGAACAATGAGCAGTTCTTC. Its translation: CASSLGPSGLAGNNEQFF.

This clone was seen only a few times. The CDR3 DNA reads TGTGCCATCAGAGGGACAGTAACCACTAACTATGGCTACACCTTC. Translation: CAIRGTVTTNYGYTF. V usage is TRBV10-3 and J usage is TRBJ1-2; 7 bases line up with TRBD1. The CDR3 spans 15 residues. Trimming cost V 6 bases and J 0 bases; bases outside gene matches: 7. The V gene's germline CDR1 is ENHRY and CDR2 SYGVKD.